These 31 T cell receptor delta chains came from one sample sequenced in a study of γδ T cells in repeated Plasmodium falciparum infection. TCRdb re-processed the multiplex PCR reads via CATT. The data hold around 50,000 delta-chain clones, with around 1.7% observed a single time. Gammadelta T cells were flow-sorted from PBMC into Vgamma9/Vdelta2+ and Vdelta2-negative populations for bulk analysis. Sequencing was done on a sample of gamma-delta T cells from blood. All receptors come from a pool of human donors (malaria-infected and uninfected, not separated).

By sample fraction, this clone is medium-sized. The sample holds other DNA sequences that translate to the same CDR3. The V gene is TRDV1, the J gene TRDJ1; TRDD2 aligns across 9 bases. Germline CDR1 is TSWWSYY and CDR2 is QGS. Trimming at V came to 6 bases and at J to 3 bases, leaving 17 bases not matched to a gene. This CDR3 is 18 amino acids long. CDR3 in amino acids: CALGGGLPTHERADKLIF. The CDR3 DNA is TGTGCTCTTGGAGGGGGCCTTCCTACACATGAGCGGGCCGATAAACTCATCTTT.

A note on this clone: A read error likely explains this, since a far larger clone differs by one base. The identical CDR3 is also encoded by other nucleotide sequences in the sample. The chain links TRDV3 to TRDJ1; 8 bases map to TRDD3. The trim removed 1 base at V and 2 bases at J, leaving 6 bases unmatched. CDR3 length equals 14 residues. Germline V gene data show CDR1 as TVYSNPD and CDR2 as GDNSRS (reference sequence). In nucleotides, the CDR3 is TGTGCCTTTACCGGGGGATATGGAACCGATAAACTCATCTTT. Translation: CAFTGGYGTDKLIF.

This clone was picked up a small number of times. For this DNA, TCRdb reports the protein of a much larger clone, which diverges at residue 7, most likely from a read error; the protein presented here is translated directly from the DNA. Written as DNA, the CDR3 is TGTGCTCTTGGGGAACACCCCGCGGGCACTGGGGGATCCCTGTACACCGATAAACTCATCTTT. As protein: CALGEHPAGTGGSLYTDKLIF. The chain carries TRDV1 and TRDJ1; 10 nucleotides align to TRDD3. TCRdb gives no J gene; it was assigned here by matching the DNA to germline. V shed 1 base, J shed 0 bases, and the junction held 17 bases outside the gene matches. Germline loops: CDR1 TSWWSYY, CDR2 QGS. This CDR3 spans 21 amino acids.

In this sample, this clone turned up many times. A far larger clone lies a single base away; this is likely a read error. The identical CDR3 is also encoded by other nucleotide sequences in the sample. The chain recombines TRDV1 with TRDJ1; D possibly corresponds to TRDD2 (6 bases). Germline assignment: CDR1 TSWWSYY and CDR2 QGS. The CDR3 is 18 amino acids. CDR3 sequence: CALGELPLRNSGTDKLIF. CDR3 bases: TGTGCCCTTGGGGAACTTCCTCTACGAAACTCGGGCACCGATAAACTCATCTTT.

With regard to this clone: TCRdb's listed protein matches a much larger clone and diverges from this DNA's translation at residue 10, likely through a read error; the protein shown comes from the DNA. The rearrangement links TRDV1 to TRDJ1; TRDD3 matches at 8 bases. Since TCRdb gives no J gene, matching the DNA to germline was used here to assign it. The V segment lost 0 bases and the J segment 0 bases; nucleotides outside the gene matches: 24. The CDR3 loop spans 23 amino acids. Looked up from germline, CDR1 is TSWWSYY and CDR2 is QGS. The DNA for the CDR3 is TGTGCTCTTGGGGAACTATTTTCTAAGAATCGGATGGGGGATCCGCCTTACACCGATAAACTCATCTTT. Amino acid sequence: CALGELFSKNRMGDPPYTDKLIF.

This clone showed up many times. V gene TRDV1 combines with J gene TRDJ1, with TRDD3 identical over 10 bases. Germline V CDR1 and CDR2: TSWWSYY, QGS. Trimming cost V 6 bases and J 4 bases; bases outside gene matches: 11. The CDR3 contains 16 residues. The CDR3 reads CALGAPYWGMGDKLIF. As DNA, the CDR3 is TGTGCTCTTGGAGCCCCGTACTGGGGGATGGGCGATAAACTCATCTTT.

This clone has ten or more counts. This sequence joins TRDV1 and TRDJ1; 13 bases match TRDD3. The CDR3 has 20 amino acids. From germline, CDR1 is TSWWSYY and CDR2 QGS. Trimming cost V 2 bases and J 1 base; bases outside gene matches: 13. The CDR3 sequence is CALGEAYVPYWGIRTDKLIF. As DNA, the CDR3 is TGTGCTCTTGGGGAAGCCTACGTCCCATACTGGGGGATACGCACCGATAAACTCATCTTT.

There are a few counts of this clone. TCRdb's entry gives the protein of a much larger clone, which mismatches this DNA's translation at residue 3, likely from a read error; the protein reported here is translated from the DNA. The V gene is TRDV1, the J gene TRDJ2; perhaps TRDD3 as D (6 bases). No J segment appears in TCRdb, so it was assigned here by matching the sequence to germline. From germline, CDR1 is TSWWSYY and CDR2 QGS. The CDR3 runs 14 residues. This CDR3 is CAPGELCFSAQLFF. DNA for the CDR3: TGTGCTCCTGGGGAACTATGTTTCTCGGCACAACTCTTCTTT.

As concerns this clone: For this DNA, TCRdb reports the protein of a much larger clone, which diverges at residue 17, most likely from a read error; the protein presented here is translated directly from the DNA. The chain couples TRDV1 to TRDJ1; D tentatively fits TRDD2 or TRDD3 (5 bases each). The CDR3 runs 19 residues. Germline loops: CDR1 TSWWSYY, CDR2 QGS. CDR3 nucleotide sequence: TGTGCTCTTGGGGACCCAAGTCCCTTCGGGAGGGGGTACACCGATAAACACATCTTT. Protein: CALGDPSPFGRGYTDKHIF.

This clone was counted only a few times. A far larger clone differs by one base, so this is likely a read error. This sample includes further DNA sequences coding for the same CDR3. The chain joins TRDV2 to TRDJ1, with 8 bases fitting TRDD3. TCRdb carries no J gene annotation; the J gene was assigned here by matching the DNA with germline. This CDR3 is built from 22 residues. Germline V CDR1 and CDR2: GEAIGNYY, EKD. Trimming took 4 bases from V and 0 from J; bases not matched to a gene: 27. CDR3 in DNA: TGTGCCTGTGAGAAGGAACCAATCGGGGTATTTACTGGGGGGCCGTACACCGATAAACTCATCTTT. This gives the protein CACEKEPIGVFTGGPYTDKLIF.

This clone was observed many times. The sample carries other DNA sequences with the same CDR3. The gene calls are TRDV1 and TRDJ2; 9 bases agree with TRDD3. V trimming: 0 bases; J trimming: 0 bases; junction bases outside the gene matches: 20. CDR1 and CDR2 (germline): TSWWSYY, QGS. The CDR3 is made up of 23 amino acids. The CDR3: CALGELKGGYKTLSLTLTAQLFF. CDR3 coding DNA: TGTGCTCTTGGGGAACTTAAGGGGGGATACAAGACCCTAAGCCTCACTTTGACAGCACAACTCTTCTTT.

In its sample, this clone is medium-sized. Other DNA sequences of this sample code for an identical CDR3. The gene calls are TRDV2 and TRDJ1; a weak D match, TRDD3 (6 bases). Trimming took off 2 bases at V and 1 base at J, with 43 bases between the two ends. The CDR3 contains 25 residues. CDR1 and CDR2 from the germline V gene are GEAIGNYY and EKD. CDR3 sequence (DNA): TGTGCCTGTGACAAGGCCTGTGTTCTCCCGAGGTACTGGGCCTCGCCCCTATGGGGCACCGATAAACTCATCTTT. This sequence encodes CACDKACVLPRYWASPLWGTDKLIF.

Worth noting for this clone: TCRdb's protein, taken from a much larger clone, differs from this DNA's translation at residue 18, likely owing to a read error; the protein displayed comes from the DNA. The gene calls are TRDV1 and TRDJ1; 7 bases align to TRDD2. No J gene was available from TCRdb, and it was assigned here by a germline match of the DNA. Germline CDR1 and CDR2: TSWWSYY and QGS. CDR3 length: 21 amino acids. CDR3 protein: CALGEFSYRVQPASYTDRLIF. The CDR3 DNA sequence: TGTGCTCTTGGGGAATTTTCCTACCGGGTCCAGCCCGCCTCCTACACCGATAGACTCATCTTT.

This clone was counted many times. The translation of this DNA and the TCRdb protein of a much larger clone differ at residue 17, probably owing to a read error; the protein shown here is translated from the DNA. CDR3 region: CACDTLRVLGGPVITDELIF. The CDR3, as DNA: TGTGCCTGTGACACTCTTAGAGTACTGGGTGGGCCGGTCATCACCGATGAACTCATCTTT. V and J are TRDV2 and TRDJ1; D possibly corresponds to TRDD3 (6 bases). Per the germline V gene, CDR1 is GEAIGNYY and CDR2 is EKD. CDR3 size: 20 residues.

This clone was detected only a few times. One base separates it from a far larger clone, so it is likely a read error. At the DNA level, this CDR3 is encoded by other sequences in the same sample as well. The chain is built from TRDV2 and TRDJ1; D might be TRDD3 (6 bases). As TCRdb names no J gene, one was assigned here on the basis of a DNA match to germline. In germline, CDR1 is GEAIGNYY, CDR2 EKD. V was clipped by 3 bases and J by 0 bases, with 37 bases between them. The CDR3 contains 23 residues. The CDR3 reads CACDFLSLSQKGIPRRYTDKLIF. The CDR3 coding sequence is TGTGCCTGTGACTTCCTCTCACTTTCCCAGAAGGGGATCCCTCGGCGTTACACCGATAAACTCATCTTT.

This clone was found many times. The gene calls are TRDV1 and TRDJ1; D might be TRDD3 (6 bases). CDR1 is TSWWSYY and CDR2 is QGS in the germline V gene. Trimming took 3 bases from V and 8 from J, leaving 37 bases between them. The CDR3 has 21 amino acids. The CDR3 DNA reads TGTGCTCTTGGGGAGTCTCTTCCCGTTTCAGTACTGGGCGAAAAAGGGGAAAAACTCATCTTT. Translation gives CALGESLPVSVLGEKGEKLIF.

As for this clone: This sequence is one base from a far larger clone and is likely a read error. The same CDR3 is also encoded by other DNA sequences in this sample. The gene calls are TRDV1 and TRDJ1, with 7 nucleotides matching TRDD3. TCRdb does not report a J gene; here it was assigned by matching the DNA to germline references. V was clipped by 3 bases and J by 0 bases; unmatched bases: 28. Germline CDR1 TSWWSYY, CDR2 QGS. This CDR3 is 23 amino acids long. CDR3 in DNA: TGTGCTCTTGGGGAGCTAGATTTCTCTCCGTCTTGCAAACTGGGGTCATACACCGATAAACTCATCTTT. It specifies CALGELDFSPSCKLGSYTDKLIF.

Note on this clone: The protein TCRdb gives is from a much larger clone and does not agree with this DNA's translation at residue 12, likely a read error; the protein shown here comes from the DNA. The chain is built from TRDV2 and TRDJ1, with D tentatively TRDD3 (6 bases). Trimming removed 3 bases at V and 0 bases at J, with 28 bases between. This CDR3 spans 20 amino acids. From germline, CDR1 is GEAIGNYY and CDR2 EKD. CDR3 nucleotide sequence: TGTGCCTGTGACCATCCTCAATCCTGGGGATCATTTGCGTACACCGATAAACTCATCTTT. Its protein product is CACDHPQSWGSFAYTDKLIF.

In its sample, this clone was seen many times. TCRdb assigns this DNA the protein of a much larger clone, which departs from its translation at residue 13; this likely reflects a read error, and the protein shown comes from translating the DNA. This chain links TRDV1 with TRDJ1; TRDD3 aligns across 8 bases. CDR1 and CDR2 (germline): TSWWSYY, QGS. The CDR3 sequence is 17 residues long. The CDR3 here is CALGGGWGIQYTNKLIF. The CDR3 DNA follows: TGTGCTCTTGGGGGCGGATGGGGGATCCAATACACCAATAAACTCATCTTT.

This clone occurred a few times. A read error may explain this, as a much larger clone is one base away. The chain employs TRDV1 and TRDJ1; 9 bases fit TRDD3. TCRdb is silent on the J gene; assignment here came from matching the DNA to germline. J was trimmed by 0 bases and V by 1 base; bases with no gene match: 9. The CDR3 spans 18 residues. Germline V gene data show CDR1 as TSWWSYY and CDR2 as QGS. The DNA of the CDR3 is TGTGCTCTTGGGGAACGGGGGATACCTTCAGCCTACACCGATAAACTCATCTTT. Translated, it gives CALGERGIPSAYTDKLIF.

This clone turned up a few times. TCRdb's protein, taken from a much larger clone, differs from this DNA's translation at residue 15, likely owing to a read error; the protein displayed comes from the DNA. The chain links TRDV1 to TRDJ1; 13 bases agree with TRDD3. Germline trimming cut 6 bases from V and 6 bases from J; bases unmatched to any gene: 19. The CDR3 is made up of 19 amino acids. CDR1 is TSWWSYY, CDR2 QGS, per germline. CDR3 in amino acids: CALGRDRPRTGGYAYKLIF. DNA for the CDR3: TGTGCTCTTGGACGGGATCGTCCACGTACTGGGGGATACGCCTATAAACTCATCTTT.

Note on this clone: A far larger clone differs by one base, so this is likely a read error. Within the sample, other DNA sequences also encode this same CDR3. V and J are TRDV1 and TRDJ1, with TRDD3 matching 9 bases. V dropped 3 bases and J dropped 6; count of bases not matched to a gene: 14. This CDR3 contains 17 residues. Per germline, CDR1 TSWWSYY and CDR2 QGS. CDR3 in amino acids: CALGELRAGGLRYKLIF. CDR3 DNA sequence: TGTGCTCTTGGGGAGCTGCGTGCTGGGGGATTAAGATATAAACTCATCTTT.

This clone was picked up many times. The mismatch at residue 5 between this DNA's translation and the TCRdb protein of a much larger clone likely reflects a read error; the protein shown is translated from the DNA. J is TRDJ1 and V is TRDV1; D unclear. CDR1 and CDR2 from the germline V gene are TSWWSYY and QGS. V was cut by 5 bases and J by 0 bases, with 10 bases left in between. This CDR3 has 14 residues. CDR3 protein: CALGTPKYTDKLIF. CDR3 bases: TGTGCTCTTGGGACTCCCAAGTACACCGATAAACTCATCTTT.

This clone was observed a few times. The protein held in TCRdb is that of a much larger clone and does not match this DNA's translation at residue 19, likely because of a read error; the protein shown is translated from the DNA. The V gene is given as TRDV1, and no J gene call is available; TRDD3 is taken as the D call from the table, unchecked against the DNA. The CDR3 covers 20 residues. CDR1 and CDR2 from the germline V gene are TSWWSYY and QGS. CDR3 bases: TGTGCTCTTGGGGAACTAGTACCGCCCCTATTTCACCTCTACACCGATAAACTCACCTTT. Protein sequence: CALGELVPPLFHLYTDKLTF.

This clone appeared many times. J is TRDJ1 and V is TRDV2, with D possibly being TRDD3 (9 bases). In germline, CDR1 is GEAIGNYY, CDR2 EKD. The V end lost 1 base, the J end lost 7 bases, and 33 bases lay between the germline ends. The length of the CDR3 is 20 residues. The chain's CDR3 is CACDTLPTALGDLRVRKLIF. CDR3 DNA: TGTGCCTGTGACACGCTTCCTACGGCTCTGGGGGATTTAAGGGTGCGTAAACTCATCTTT.

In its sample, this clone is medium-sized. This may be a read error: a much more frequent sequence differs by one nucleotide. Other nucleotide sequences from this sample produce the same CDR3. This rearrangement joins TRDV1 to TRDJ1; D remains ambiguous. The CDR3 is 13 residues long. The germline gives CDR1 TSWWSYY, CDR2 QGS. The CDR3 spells CALGLRDTDKLIF. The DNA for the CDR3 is TGTGCTCTTGGGCTGCGGGACACTGATAAACTCATCTTT.

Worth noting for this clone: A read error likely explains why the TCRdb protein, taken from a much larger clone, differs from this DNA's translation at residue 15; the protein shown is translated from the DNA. The CDR3 spells CALGELPTGWGIRWGTRQMFF. The DNA for the CDR3 is TGTGCTCTTGGGGAACTACCTACAGGGTGGGGGATACGATGGGGCACCCGACAGATGTTTTTC. V gene TRDV1 combines with J gene TRDJ3, with 11 positions matching TRDD3. The J gene was not available in TCRdb and was assigned here by matching the DNA to germline segments. CDR1 is TSWWSYY, CDR2 QGS, per germline. This CDR3 has 21 amino acids.

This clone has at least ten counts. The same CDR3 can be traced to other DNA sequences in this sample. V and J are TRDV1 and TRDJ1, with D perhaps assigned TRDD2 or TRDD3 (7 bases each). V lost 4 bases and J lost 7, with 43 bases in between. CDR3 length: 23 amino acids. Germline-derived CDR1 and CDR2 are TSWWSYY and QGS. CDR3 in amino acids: CALGAPFPTNYPLDWGPHTKLIF. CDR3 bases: TGTGCTCTTGGGGCCCCGTTTCCTACTAACTACCCTCTTGACTGGGGACCACACACTAAACTCATCTTT.

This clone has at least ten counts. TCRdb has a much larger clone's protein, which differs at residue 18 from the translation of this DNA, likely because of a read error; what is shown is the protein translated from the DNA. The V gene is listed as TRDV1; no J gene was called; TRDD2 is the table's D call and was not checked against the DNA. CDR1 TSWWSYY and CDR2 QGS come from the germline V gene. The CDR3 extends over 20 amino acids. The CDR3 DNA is TGTGCTCTTGGGGGGGCCCCCTTCCTTCTCAACAGGGGTGTCACCCATAAACCCATCTTT. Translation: CALGGAPFLLNRGVTHKPIF.

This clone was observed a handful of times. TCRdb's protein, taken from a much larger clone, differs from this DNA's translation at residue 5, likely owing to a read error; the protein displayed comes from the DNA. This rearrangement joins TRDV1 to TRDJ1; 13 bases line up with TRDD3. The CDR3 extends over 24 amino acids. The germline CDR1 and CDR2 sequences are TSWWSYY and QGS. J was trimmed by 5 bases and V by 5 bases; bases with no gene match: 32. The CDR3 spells CALGLTTFGRTGGYASLGGDKLIF. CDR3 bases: TGTGCTCTTGGGCTTACGACCTTCGGTCGTACTGGGGGATACGCGTCTTTGGGTGGGGATAAACTCATCTTT.

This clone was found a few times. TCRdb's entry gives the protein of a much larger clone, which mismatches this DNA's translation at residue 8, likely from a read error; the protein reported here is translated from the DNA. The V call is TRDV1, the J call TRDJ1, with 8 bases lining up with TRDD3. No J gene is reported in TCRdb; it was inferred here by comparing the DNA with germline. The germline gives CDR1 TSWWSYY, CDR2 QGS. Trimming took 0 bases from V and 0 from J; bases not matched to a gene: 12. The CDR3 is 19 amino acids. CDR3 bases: TGTGCTCTTGGGGAACTTTATAGCTCGGACTGGGGGTACACCGATAAACTCATCTTT. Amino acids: CALGELYSSDWGYTDKLIF.